The clone carrying this TCR beta chain occurred a few times. The record originates from a study of beta chain features in type 1 diabetes. V lost 4 bases, J lost 4 bases, and 4 bases stayed unmatched. The CDR3 contains 14 residues. CDR1 and CDR2 from the germline V gene are LNHDA and SQIVND (reference sequence). Reverse transcribing all isolated RNA meant expressed TCRB transcripts were sequenced. TCRdb's table, derived via immunoSEQ multiplex PCR, lists solely in-frame clones and lacks some. The sample lists about 340,000 clones, around 8% occurring once. Sample: central memory CD4+ T cells from blood. The chain combines TRBV19 with TRBJ1-5; 7 positions match TRBD1. This sequence was found in a woman between 18 and 29 years old in good health. This CDR3 reads CASSRDSSNQPQHF. The CDR3 coding sequence is TGTGCCAGTAGTAGGGACAGCTCAAATCAGCCCCAGCATTTT.